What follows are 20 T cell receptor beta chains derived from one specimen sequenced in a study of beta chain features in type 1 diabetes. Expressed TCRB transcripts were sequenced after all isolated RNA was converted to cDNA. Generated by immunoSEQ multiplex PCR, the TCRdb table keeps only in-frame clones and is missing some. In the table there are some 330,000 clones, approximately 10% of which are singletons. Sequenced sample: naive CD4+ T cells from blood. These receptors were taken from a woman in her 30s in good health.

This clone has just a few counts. The DNA for the CDR3 is TGTGCCAGTAGTATAGCCGGACTGAATACGCAGTATTTT. Residues: CASSIAGLNTQYF. The chain has TRBV19 and TRBJ2-3, with D possibly TRBD2 on 5 matching bases. The CDR3 covers 13 residues. The germline gives CDR1 LNHDA, CDR2 SQIVND (reference sequence). V shed 1 base and J shed 7 bases, with 9 bases lying between them.

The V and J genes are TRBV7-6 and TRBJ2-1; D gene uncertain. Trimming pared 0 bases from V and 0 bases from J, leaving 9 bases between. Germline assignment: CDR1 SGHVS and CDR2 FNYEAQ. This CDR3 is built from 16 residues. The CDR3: CASSLALSNSYNEQFF. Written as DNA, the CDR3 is TGTGCCAGCAGCTTAGCGTTGTCCAACTCCTACAATGAGCAGTTCTTC.

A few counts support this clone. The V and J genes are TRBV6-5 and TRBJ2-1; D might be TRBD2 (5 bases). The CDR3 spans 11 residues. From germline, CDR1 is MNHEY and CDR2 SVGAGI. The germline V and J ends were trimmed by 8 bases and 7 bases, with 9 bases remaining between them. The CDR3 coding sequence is TGTGCCAGCGGCGGCGGGAATGAGCAGTTCTTC. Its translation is CASGGGNEQFF.

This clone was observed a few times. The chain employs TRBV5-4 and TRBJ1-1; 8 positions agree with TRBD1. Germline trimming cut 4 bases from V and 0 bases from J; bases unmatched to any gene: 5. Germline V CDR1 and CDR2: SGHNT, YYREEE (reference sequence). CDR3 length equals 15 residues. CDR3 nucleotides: TGTGCCAGCAGCAAAGGACAGGGTTTGAACACTGAAGCTTTCTTT. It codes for CASSKGQGLNTEAFF.

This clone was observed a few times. The CDR3, as DNA: TGCGCCAGCAGCAATCCAGCCGGACAGCAAGCTTTCTTT. Amino acid sequence: CASSNPAGQQAFF. The chain links TRBV5-1 to TRBJ1-1; possibly TRBD1 for D (6 bases). Germline values: CDR1 SGHRS, CDR2 YFSETQ. This CDR3 is built from 13 residues. With 4 bases removed from V and 9 bases from J, the gap between germline ends came to 16 bases.

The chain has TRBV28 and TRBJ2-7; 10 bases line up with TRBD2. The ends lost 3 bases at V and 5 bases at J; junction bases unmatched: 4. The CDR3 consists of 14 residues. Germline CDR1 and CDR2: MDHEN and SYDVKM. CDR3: CASSFASGSHEQYF. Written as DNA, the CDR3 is TGTGCCAGCAGTTTTGCTAGCGGGAGTCACGAGCAGTACTTC.

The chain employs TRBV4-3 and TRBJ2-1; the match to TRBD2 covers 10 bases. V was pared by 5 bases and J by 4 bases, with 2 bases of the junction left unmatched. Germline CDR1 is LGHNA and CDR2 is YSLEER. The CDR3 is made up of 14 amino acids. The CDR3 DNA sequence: TGCGCCAGCAGCGATAGCGGGGGGTACAATGAGCAGTTCTTC. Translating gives CASSDSGGYNEQFF.

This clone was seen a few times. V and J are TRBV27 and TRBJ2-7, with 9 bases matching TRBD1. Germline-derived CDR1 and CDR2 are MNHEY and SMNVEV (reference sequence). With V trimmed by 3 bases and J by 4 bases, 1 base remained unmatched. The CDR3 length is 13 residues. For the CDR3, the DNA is TGTGCCAGCAGTTTGGACAGGGGTTACGAGCAGTACTTC. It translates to CASSLDRGYEQYF.

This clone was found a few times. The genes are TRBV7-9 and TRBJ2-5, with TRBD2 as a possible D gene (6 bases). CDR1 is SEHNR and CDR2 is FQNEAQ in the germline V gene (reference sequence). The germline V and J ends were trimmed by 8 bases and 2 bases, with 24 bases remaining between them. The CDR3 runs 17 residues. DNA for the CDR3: TGTGCCAGCCAAAAAGGAGGCGGGTTAGCGGTACAAGAGACCCAGTACTTC. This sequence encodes CASQKGGGLAVQETQYF.

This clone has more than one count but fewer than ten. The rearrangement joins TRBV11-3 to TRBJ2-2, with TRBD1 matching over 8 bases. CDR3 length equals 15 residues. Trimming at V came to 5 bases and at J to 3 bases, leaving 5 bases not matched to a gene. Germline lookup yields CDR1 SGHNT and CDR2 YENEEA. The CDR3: CASSPPDRDTGELFF. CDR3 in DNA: TGTGCCAGCAGCCCACCGGACAGGGACACCGGGGAGCTGTTTTTT.

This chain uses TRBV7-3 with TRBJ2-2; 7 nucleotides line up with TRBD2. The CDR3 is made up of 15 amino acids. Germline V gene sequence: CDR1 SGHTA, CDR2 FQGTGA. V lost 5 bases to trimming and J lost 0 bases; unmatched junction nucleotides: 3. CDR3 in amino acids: CASSPRGANTGELFF. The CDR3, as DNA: TGTGCCAGCAGCCCTCGGGGGGCGAACACCGGGGAGCTGTTTTTT.

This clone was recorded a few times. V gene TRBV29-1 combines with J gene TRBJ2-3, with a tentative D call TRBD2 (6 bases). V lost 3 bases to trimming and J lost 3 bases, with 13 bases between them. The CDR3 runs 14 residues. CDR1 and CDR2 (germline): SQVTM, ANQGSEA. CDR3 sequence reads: CSVEVGRGTDTQYF. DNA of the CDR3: TGCAGCGTTGAGGTGGGACGGGGGACAGATACGCAGTATTTT.

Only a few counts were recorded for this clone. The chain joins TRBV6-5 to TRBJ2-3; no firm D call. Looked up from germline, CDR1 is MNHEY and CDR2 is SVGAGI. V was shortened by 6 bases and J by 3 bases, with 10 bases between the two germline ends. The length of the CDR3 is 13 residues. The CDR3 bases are TGTGCCAGCAGGCACGACACGACAGATACGCAGTATTTT. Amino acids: CASRHDTTDTQYF.

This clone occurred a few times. The CDR3 DNA reads as TGTGCCAGCAGTTTCCGAGTGAAAACCCCTTTTGAGCAGTACTTC. It encodes CASSFRVKTPFEQYF. The gene calls are TRBV27 and TRBJ2-7; D not certain. The CDR3 runs to 15 residues. V was pared by 3 bases and J by 7 bases, with 19 bases between. CDR1 MNHEY and CDR2 SMNVEV come from the germline V gene (reference sequence).

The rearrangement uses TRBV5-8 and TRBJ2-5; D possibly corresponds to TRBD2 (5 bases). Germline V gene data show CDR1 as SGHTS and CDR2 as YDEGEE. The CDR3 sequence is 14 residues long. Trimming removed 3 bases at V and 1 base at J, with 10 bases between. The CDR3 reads CASSSGLRQETQYF. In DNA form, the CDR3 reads TGTGCCAGCAGCTCCGGACTGCGCCAAGAGACCCAGTACTTC.

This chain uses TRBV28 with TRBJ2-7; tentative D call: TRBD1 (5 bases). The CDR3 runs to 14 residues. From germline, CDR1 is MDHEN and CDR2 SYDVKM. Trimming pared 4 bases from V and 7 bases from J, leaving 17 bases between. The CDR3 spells CASSSGHPPQEQYF. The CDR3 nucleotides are TGTGCCAGCAGTTCAGGACATCCGCCTCAGGAGCAGTACTTC.

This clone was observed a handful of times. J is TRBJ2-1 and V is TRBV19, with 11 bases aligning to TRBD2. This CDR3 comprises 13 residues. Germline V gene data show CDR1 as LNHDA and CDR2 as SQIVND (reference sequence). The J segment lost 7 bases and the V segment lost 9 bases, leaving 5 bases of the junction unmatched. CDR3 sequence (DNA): TGTGCCAGCCTAGCGGGAGGCGGGAATGAGCAGTTCTTC. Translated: CASLAGGGNEQFF.

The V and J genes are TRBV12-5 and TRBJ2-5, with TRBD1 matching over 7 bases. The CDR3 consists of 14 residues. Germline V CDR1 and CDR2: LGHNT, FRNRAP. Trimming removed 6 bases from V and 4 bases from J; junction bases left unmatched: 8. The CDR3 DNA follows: TGTGCTAGTGGCCCCGGACAGGTGGGAGAGACCCAGTACTTC. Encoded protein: CASGPGQVGETQYF. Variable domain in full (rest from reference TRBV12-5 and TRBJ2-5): DARVTQTPRHKVTEMGQEVTMRCQPILGHNTVFWYRQTMMQGLELLAYFRNRAPLDDSGMPKDRFSAEMPDATLATLKIQPSEPRDSAVYFCASGPGQVGETQYFGPGTRLLVL.

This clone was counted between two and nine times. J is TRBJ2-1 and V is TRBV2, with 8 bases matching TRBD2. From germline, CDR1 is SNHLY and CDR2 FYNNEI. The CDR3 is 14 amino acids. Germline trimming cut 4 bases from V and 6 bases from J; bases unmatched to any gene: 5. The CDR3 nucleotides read TGTGCCAGCAGTGTATTAGCGGGGACCAATGAGCAGTTCTTC. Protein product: CASSVLAGTNEQFF. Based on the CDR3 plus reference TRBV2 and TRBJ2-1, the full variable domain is EPEVTQTPSHQVTQMGQEVILRCVPISNHLYFYWYRQILGQKVEFLVSFYNNEISEKSEIFDDQFSVERPDGSNFTLKIRSTKLEDSAMYFCASSVLAGTNEQFFGPGTRLTVL.

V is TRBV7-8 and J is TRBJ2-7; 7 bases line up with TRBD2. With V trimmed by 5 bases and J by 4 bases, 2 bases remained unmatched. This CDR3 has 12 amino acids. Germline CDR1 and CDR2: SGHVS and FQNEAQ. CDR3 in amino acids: CASSSSGYEQYF. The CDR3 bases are TGTGCCAGCAGCAGTAGCGGGTACGAGCAGTACTTC.